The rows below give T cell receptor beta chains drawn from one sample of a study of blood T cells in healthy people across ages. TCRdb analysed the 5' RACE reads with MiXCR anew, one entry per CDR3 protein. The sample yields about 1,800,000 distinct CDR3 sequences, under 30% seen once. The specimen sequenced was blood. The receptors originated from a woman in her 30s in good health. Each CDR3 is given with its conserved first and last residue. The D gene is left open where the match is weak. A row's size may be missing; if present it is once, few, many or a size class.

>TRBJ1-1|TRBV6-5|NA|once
CASSYRRTRNTEAFF
TGTGCCAGCAGTTACCGGAGGACACGGAACACTGAAGCTTTCTTT
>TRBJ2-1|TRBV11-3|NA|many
CASSLDRGSEQFF
TGTGCCAGCAGCTTAGATCGTGGGAGTGAGCAGTTCTTC
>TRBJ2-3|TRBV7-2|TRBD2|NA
CASRAPGLAGGSLGTDTQYF
TGTGCCAGTAGAGCCCCGGGACTAGCGGGAGGGTCCTTGGGTACAGATACGCAGTATTTT
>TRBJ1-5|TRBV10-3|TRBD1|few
CAISESTGAPYSNQPQHF
TGTGCCATCAGTGAGTCAACAGGGGCCCCCTATAGCAATCAGCCCCAGCATTTT
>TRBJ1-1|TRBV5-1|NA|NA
CASSFVRPRGAFF
TGCGCCAGCAGCTTTGTCCGTCCAAGAGGAGCTTTCTTT
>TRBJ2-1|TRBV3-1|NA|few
CASSQGTPANEQFF
TGTGCCAGCAGCCAAGGGACTCCCGCGAATGAGCAGTTCTTC
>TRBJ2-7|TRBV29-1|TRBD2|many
CSVRAGGEQYF
TGCAGCGTGAGAGCGGGAGGGGAGCAGTACTTC
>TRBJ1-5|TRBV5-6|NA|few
CASRLSGHRRNQPQHF
TGTGCCAGCAGATTATCGGGACACCGAAGAAATCAGCCCCAGCATTTT
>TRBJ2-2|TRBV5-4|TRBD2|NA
CASSLGGLAGYTGELFF
TGTGCCAGCAGCCTGGGGGGCCTAGCGGGGTACACCGGGGAGCTGTTTTTT
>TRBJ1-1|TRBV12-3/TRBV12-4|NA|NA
CASSSSAGAFF
TGTGCCAGCTCCTCTTCAGCGGGAGCTTTCTTT
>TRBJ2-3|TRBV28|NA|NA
CASSTYREQSTDTQYF
TGTGCCAGCAGTACATACAGGGAGCAAAGCACAGATACGCAGTATTTT
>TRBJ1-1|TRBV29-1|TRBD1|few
CGVGQVNTEAFF
TGCGGCGTCGGACAGGTGAACACTGAAGCTTTCTTT
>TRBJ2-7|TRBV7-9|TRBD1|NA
CASSPGQGAQEQYF
TGTGCCAGCAGCCCCGGACAGGGGGCTCAAGAGCAGTACTTC
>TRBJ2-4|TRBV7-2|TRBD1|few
CASSTQDRSSGEQYF
TGTGCCAGCAGCACCCAGGACAGGTCATCGGGTGAGCAGTACTTC
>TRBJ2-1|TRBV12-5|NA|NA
CASGLVRLRDNEQFF
TGTGCTAGTGGTTTGGTACGATTGCGGGACAATGAGCAGTTCTTC
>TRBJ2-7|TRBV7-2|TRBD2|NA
CASSPAPTSGRHEQYF
TGTGCCAGCAGCCCCGCCCCGACTAGCGGGAGACACGAGCAGTACTTC
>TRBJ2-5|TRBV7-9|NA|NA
CASSQLLETQYF
TGTGCCAGCAGCCAATTGCTGGAGACCCAGTACTTC
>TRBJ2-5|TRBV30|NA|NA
CAWSVDWTQEAQYF
TGTGCCTGGAGTGTAGACTGGACTCAAGAGGCCCAGTACTTC
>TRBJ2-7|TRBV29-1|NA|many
CSVEMGPPYEQYF
TGCAGCGTTGAAATGGGCCCTCCCTACGAGCAGTACTTC
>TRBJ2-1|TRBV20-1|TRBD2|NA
CSASMGLAVYNEQFF
TGCAGTGCTAGTATGGGACTAGCGGTGTACAATGAGCAGTTCTTC
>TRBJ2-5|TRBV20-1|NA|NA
CRAIEDKTTQYF
TGCAGGGCTATCGAAGACAAGACGACCCAGTACTTC
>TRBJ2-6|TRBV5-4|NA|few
CASSPRGMVTNVLTF
TGTGCCAGCAGCCCCCGTGGAATGGTTACCAACGTCCTGACTTTC